Following are 18 T cell receptor beta chains from one sample sequenced in a study of OX40 agonist ivuxolimab in advanced cancers. Data came from immunoSEQ multiplex PCR; TCRdb stores just in-frame clones and leaves some out. The sample carries around 61,000 clones, roughly 85% recorded once. The input for sequencing was CD4+ or CD8+ T cells sorted from blood, taken in a trial of the OX40 agonist ivuxolimab. The receptors were gathered from an adult with an advanced solid tumor such as melanoma, head and neck, liver or kidney cancer.

This sequence joins TRBV11-2 and TRBJ2-3; tentative D call: TRBD1 (6 bases). CDR3 size: 15 residues. Germline V gene lookup returns CDR1 SGHAT and CDR2 FQNNGV. Between the trimmed V and J ends, which lost 2 bases and 2 bases, there was a span of 11 bases. CDR3: CASSLTGIFTDTQYF. The CDR3 DNA is TGTGCCAGCAGCTTAACAGGGATTTTCACAGATACGCAGTATTTT.

The chain carries TRBV6-6 and TRBJ1-2, with unresolved D. V was cut by 0 bases and J by 1 base, with 3 bases left in between. Germline V lookup: CDR1 MNHNY, CDR2 SVGAGI (reference sequence). There are 13 residues in the CDR3. The CDR3 DNA reads as TGTGCCAGCAGTTACTCTATTAACTATGGCTACACCTTC. It codes for CASSYSINYGYTF.

V usage is TRBV5-6 and J usage is TRBJ1-6; TRBD1 agrees at 12 bases. V was clipped by 3 bases and J by 7 bases; unmatched bases: 5. Looked up from germline, CDR1 is SGHDT and CDR2 is YYEEEE. CDR3 length equals 16 residues. The CDR3 nucleotides are TGTGCCAGCAGCTCCGGGACAGGGGGCGTAAATTCACCCCTCCACTTT. It translates to CASSSGTGGVNSPLHF.

V gene TRBV5-1 combines with J gene TRBJ2-2, with 10 positions matching TRBD1. With 2 bases clipped from V and 4 bases from J, the junction kept 5 bases outside the gene matches. The length of the CDR3 is 16 residues. Germline V lookup: CDR1 SGHRS, CDR2 YFSETQ. CDR3 loop: CASSFRTGGSTGELFF. CDR3 sequence (DNA): TGCGCCAGCAGCTTCCGGACAGGGGGATCCACCGGGGAGCTGTTTTTT.

This chain connects TRBV6-5 to TRBJ1-2; D is unclear. The CDR3 length is 13 residues. Germline-derived CDR1 and CDR2 are MNHEY and SVGAGI. Trimming shortened V by 2 bases and J by 4 bases, and 8 bases separated the two germline ends. CDR3 amino acids: CASSYEALYGYTF. The CDR3 DNA reads as TGTGCCAGCAGTTACGAGGCGCTCTATGGCTACACCTTC.

This sequence joins TRBV6-1 and TRBJ1-1; 9 nucleotides line up with TRBD1. There are 16 residues in the CDR3. V lost 4 bases and J lost 3; bases outside the gene matches: 9. Germline-derived CDR1 and CDR2 are MNHNS and SASEGT. The CDR3 DNA reads TGTGCCAGCAGTGCCCACAGGGGGCGCGGGGACACTGAAGCTTTCTTT. Its protein is CASSAHRGRGDTEAFF.

J is TRBJ2-3 and V is TRBV5-4; D is perhaps TRBD2 (6 bases). CDR1 and CDR2 (germline): SGHNT, YYREEE (reference sequence). The V and J ends lost 3 bases and 3 bases respectively, with 17 bases between them. The CDR3 covers 16 residues. The chain's CDR3 is CASSSNGPEGTDTQYF. DNA of the CDR3: TGTGCCAGCAGCTCAAACGGGCCGGAGGGTACAGATACGCAGTATTTT. Based on the CDR3 plus reference TRBV5-4 and TRBJ2-3, the full variable domain is ETGVTQSPTHLIKTRGQQVTLRCSSQSGHNTVSWYQQALGQGPQFIFQYYREEENGRGNFPPRFSGLQFPNYSSELNVNALELDDSALYLCASSSNGPEGTDTQYFGPGTRLTVL.

This sequence joins TRBV5-4 and TRBJ2-7; D is uncertain. V was trimmed by 0 bases and J by 3 bases, leaving 4 bases between them. The CDR3 is 12 amino acids. Germline assignment: CDR1 SGHNT and CDR2 YYREEE (reference sequence). DNA of the CDR3: TGTGCCAGCAGCTTGGGCGGCTACGAGCAGTACTTC. Translated: CASSLGGYEQYF.

The table lists this clone with a few counts. This chain joins TRBV10-1 and TRBJ2-7; weak D call: TRBD2 (5 bases). In germline, CDR1 is WNHNN, CDR2 SYGVQD (reference sequence). The CDR3 sequence is 12 residues long. Trimming removed 3 bases at V and 7 bases at J, with 10 bases between. This CDR3 reads CASSDLLGEQYF. Here the CDR3 DNA reads TGCGCCAGCAGTGATCTACTAGGGGAGCAGTACTTC.

The count of this clone is one. The chain recombines TRBV5-1 with TRBJ1-4; D not certain. Trimming cost V 4 bases and J 0 bases, with 13 bases left between them. Germline V gene data show CDR1 as SGHRS and CDR2 as YFSETQ. The CDR3 spans 16 residues. The CDR3, as DNA: TGCGCCAGCAGCCCCAACCCCAGTGCAACTAATGAAAAACTGTTTTTT. This codes for CASSPNPSATNEKLFF.

The count of this clone is one. The genes are TRBV2 and TRBJ1-2, with D hard to call. The V gene's germline CDR1 is SNHLY and CDR2 FYNNEI. V was shortened by 7 bases and J by 8 bases, with 11 bases between the two germline ends. CDR3 length equals 11 residues. This CDR3 reads CASTPSGGYTF. The DNA for the CDR3 is TGTGCCAGCACTCCCTCGGGGGGCTACACCTTC.

The chain is built from TRBV18 and TRBJ1-1; D unresolved. The CDR3 length is 15 residues. Germline CDR1 reads KGHSH; CDR2 reads LQKENI. The V end lost 5 bases, the J end lost 4 bases, and 17 bases lay between the germline ends. In DNA, the CDR3 is TGTGCCAGCTCAACCACGGGCCCAGGAACCACTGAAGCTTTCTTT. Translating it yields CASSTTGPGTTEAFF.

The chain employs TRBV7-2 and TRBJ2-7, with 9 bases fitting TRBD2. Trimming cost V 2 bases and J 4 bases; bases outside gene matches: 6. Germline V lookup: CDR1 SGHTA, CDR2 FQGNSA. The CDR3 has 15 amino acids. This CDR3 reads CASSLLASGEYEQYF. The DNA of the CDR3 is TGTGCCAGCAGCTTATTGGCTAGCGGGGAGTACGAGCAGTACTTC.

The chain employs TRBV5-6 and TRBJ2-7; tentative D call: TRBD2 (5 bases). The CDR3 extends over 16 amino acids. CDR1 is SGHDT, CDR2 YYEEEE, per germline. The V end was cut by 2 bases, the J end by 3 bases, with 18 bases between. The CDR3 nucleotides are TGTGCCAGCAGCTTACTAGACCTTAAATCTCACTACGAGCAGTACTTC. Protein product: CASSLLDLKSHYEQYF.

The chain employs TRBV4-2 and TRBJ2-1; TRBD2 might be the D (5 bases). Germline V gene data show CDR1 as LGHNA and CDR2 as YNFKEQ. The CDR3 contains 17 residues. V was clipped by 2 bases and J by 6 bases, with 20 bases between them. For the CDR3, the DNA is TGTGCCAGCAGCCAAACCTTAAGCGGCGCGACTACCAATGAGCAGTTCTTC. Its translation is CASSQTLSGATTNEQFF.

This rearrangement joins TRBV11-2 to TRBJ2-7, with a tentative D call TRBD2 (5 bases). CDR3 length: 15 residues. In germline, CDR1 is SGHAT, CDR2 FQNNGV. The V end lost 5 bases, the J end lost 3 bases, and 17 bases lay between the germline ends. The CDR3 region has the DNA TGTGCCAGCAGCCTCGGAGGAGGCCGAGGCTACGAGCAGTACTTC. It is translated as CASSLGGGRGYEQYF.

The genes are TRBV4-1 and TRBJ2-1, with D perhaps TRBD1 or TRBD2 (5 bases each). This CDR3 region has 16 residues. V lost 0 bases and J lost 3, with 12 bases in between. The V gene's germline CDR1 is MGHRA and CDR2 YSYEKL. The CDR3 sequence is CASSQDLGTHYNEQFF. CDR3 nucleotides: TGCGCCAGCAGCCAAGACCTCGGGACCCACTACAATGAGCAGTTCTTC.

A few counts support this clone. The genes are TRBV9 and TRBJ2-6; D is unclear. Per germline, CDR1 SGDLS and CDR2 YYNGEE. Between the trimmed V and J ends, which lost 6 bases and 1 base, there was a span of 11 bases. The length of the CDR3 is 15 residues. The DNA for the CDR3 is TGTGCCAGCACTCGAATGGGGTCTGGGGCCAACGTCCTGACTTTC. Protein: CASTRMGSGANVLTF. Together with reference TRBV9 and TRBJ2-6, the CDR3 gives the full variable domain: DSGVTQTPKHLITATGQRVTLRCSPRSGDLSVYWYQQSLDQGLQFLIQYYNGEERAKGNILERFSAQQFPDLHSELNLSSLELGDSALYFCASTRMGSGANVLTFGAGSRLTVL.